This TCR beta chain was sequenced in a study of CD8 T cells in ankylosing spondylitis. Study-wide results and caveats: The authors reported significant enrichment of disease-linked clones in matched ankylosing spondylitis synovial fluid. A motif of eight or nine highly homologous TCR beta variants was seen as apparently characteristic of ankylosing spondylitis blood.

J gave up 9 bases and V 5 bases, and 7 bases lay outside the gene matches. The CDR3 is 15 amino acids. This clonotype was recorded many times. What it binds is unknown. TCRdb reanalysed the 5' RACE reads using MiXCR and keeps one entry per CDR3 protein. The table has roughly 220,000 distinct CDR3 sequences, approximately 10% seen once. Input material: blood, either unsorted or a sorted T cell fraction (not recorded which). This clonotype originated in a male donor with ankylosing spondylitis or in good health (not recorded which). The V gene is TRBV12-3 or TRBV12-4, the J gene TRBJ2-1; 13 nucleotides match TRBD2. CDR3 sequence (DNA): TGTGCCAGCAGTCAGGGGACTAGCGGGGTGGGTGAGCAGTTCTTC. Its protein product is CASSQGTSGVGEQFF.